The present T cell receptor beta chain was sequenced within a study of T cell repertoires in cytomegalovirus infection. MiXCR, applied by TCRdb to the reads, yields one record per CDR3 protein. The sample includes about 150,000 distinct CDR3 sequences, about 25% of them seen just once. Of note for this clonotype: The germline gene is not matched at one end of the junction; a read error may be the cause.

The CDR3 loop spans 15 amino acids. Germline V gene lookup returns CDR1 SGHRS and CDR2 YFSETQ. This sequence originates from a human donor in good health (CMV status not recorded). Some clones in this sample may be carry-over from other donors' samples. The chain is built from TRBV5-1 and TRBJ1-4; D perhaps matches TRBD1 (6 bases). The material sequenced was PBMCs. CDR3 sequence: CASSLGEQGSEKRFF. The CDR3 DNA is TGCGCCAGCAGCTTGGGGGAACAGGGATCTGAAAAACGGTTTTTT.